The rows below give T cell receptor beta chains drawn from one sample of a study of yellow fever vaccine responses in identical twins. Each CDR3 protein is one row after TCRdb ran MiXCR on the RT-PCR reads. This sample has 30,000 to 40,000 distinct CDR3 sequences, with roughly three fifths found just once. The input for sequencing was T cells from blood (PBMCs), unsorted or a sorted subset (not recorded which), taken before or after yellow fever vaccination (not recorded which). The receptors derive from a woman aged 18-30 years who received the yellow fever vaccine. The CDR3 runs from the conserved cysteine through the conserved F or W. A D gene is named only where the DNA matches it firmly. Expanded clones get a size class; other rows say once, few or many, or leave the size out.

NA | TRBJ2-1 | NA | TRBV18 | CASSPPGAMSSYNEQFF | TGTGCCAGCTCACCACCCGGAGCGATGAGCTCCTACAATGAGCAGTTCTTC
NA | TRBJ1-1 | NA | TRBV19 | CASRRLTSTEAFF | TGTGCCAGTAGGAGGCTGACCAGCACTGAAGCTTTCTTT
few | TRBJ1-1 | NA | TRBV7-9 | CASSPRGNTEAFF | TGTGCCAGCAGCCCGCGGGGGAACACTGAAGCTTTCTTT
NA | TRBJ1-2 | NA | TRBV11-2 | CASSLDDRNYGYTF | TGTGCCAGCAGCTTAGACGACAGAAACTATGGCTACACCTTC
NA | TRBJ2-7 | TRBD2 | TRBV29-1 | CSVEGLAGEYEQYF | TGCAGCGTTGAAGGATTAGCGGGGGAATACGAGCAGTACTTC
NA | TRBJ2-1 | TRBD2 | TRBV5-1 | CASSPTRTSGHNEQFF | TGCGCCAGCAGCCCTACGCGGACTAGCGGGCACAATGAGCAGTTCTTC
NA | TRBJ1-1 | NA | TRBV29-1 | CSVEGGRVNTEAFF | TGCAGCGTTGAAGGGGGCAGGGTAAACACTGAAGCTTTCTTT
NA | TRBJ2-1 | NA | TRBV7-9 | CASSLGAGEQFF | TGTGCCAGCAGCTTAGGTGCGGGTGAGCAGTTCTTC
NA | TRBJ2-1 | NA | TRBV5-4 | CASSYGGGPSSYNEQFF | TGTGCCAGCAGCTATGGGGGGGGCCCAAGCTCCTACAATGAGCAGTTCTTC
NA | TRBJ2-5 | NA | TRBV20-1 | CSARDSAGWAQYF | TGCAGTGCTAGAGATTCGGCAGGGTGGGCCCAGTACTTC
NA | TRBJ2-1 | TRBD1 | TRBV10-1 | CASSGQGFEQFF | TGCGCCAGCAGTGGACAGGGGTTTGAGCAGTTCTTC
NA | TRBJ2-5 | TRBD1 | TRBV11-3 | CASGHRGRGETQYF | TGTGCCAGCGGCCACAGGGGGCGCGGAGAGACCCAGTACTTC
few | TRBJ1-5 | NA | TRBV29-1 | CSAREPGPNQPQHF | TGCAGCGCCCGGGAACCGGGTCCCAATCAGCCCCAGCATTTT
once | TRBJ2-5 | NA | TRBV2 | CASSEPPQETQYF | TGTGCCAGCAGTGAACCACCCCAAGAGACCCAGTACTTC
NA | TRBJ2-3 | TRBD2 | TRBV29-1 | CSVEDSSGMRDTQYF | TGCAGCGTTGAAGATTCTAGCGGGATGAGGGATACGCAGTATTTT
few | TRBJ2-5 | NA | TRBV2 | CASSESNQMETQYF | TGTGCCAGCAGTGAAAGTAATCAAATGGAGACCCAGTACTTC
NA | TRBJ1-5 | TRBD1 | TRBV4-1 | CASSQDKDRGNQPQHF | TGCGCCAGCAGCCAAGATAAGGACAGGGGCAATCAGCCCCAGCATTTT
NA | TRBJ2-1 | NA | TRBV5-1 | CASSDPPIEQFF | TGCGCCAGCAGCGACCCACCCATAGAGCAGTTCTTC
NA | TRBJ1-6 | NA | TRBV7-6 | CASKLMDTVNSPLHF | TGTGCCAGCAAACTAATGGACACAGTTAATTCACCCCTCCACTTT
NA | TRBJ2-1 | NA | TRBV7-1 | CASSPRGTYNEQFF | TGTGCCAGCAGCCCCAGGGGCACCTACAATGAGCAGTTCTTC
NA | TRBJ2-7 | NA | TRBV4-2 | CASADLPYGNEQYF | TGTGCCAGCGCTGACCTCCCTTACGGAAACGAGCAGTACTTC
few | TRBJ1-6 | TRBD1 | TRBV18 | CASSPFRDRGNSPLRF | TGTGCCAGCTCACCTTTCAGGGACAGGGGGAATTCACCCCTCCGCTTT
NA | TRBJ2-1 | TRBD1 | TRBV7-6 | CASSVDRAENEQFF | TGTGCCAGCAGCGTGGACAGGGCGGAGAATGAGCAGTTCTTC
NA | TRBJ1-2 | NA | TRBV7-3 | CASSLRQDPGYTF | TGTGCCAGCAGCTTAAGACAGGATCCTGGCTACACCTTC
NA | TRBJ1-1 | NA | TRBV10-3 | CAIMPGLNTEAFF | TGTGCCATCATGCCAGGGCTGAACACTGAAGCTTTCTTT
NA | TRBJ2-5 | TRBD2 | TRBV20-1 | CSANPGGRETQYF | TGCAGTGCCAATCCGGGGGGGCGGGAGACCCAGTACTTC
NA | TRBJ2-3 | NA | TRBV21-1 | CASSETDPHDTQYF | TGTGCCAGCAGCGAGACAGATCCACACGATACGCAGTATTTT
NA | TRBJ2-1 | NA | TRBV11-2 | CASSLVSGGPEQFF | TGTGCCAGCAGCTTAGTAAGCGGTGGGCCTGAGCAGTTCTTC
NA | TRBJ2-1 | NA | TRBV6-1 | CASSPPGTNNEQFF | TGTGCCAGCAGTCCCCCCGGGACCAACAATGAGCAGTTCTTC
NA | TRBJ2-6 | NA | TRBV20-1 | CSASKGSGLSGANVLTF | TGCAGTGCTAGTAAGGGATCGGGGCTCTCTGGGGCCAACGTCCTGACTTTC
NA | TRBJ2-1 | NA | TRBV7-2 | CASSFWDVYNEQFF | TGTGCCAGCAGCTTCTGGGACGTTTACAATGAGCAGTTCTTC
NA | TRBJ1-4 | NA | TRBV11-1 | CASSFSSPNEKLFF | TGTGCCAGCAGCTTCAGCTCCCCCAATGAAAAACTGTTTTTT
NA | TRBJ2-7 | NA | TRBV29-1 | CSVVEGSSYEQYF | TGCAGCGTTGTAGAGGGGAGCTCCTACGAGCAGTACTTC
few | TRBJ1-1 | NA | TRBV15 | CATSRDGSTVKNTEAFF | TGTGCCACCAGCAGAGATGGTTCGACAGTGAAGAACACTGAAGCTTTCTTT
few | TRBJ2-6 | NA | TRBV29-1 | CSAESGANVLTF | TGCAGCGCCGAGTCTGGGGCCAACGTCCTGACTTTC
NA | TRBJ2-7 | TRBD2 | TRBV20-1 | CSASLGGEQYF | TGCAGTGCCTCCCTGGGGGGGGAGCAGTACTTC
NA | TRBJ1-1 | NA | TRBV4-1 | CASSQVSSNTEAFF | TGCGCCAGCAGCCAAGTCTCAAGTAACACTGAAGCTTTCTTT
NA | TRBJ2-1 | TRBD2 | TRBV11-3 | CASSSSRISSGPYNEQFF | TGTGCCAGCAGCTCTAGCCGAATTTCTAGCGGACCCTACAATGAGCAGTTCTTC
few | TRBJ2-5 | NA | TRBV11-2 | CASSFSQKNHQETQYF | TGTGCCAGCAGCTTTTCCCAGAAAAACCACCAAGAGACCCAGTACTTC
few | TRBJ1-1 | NA | TRBV11-2 | CASNPDRSGKAFF | TGTGCCAGCAACCCCGACAGGTCCGGGAAAGCTTTCTTT
NA | TRBJ2-3 | TRBD1 | TRBV13 | CASSQGEPPDTQYF | TGTGCCAGCAGCCAGGGGGAACCCCCAGATACGCAGTATTTT
NA | TRBJ2-1 | NA | TRBV14 | CASSQASPLSDNEQFF | TGTGCCAGCAGCCAAGCTAGCCCCCTGAGTGACAATGAGCAGTTCTTC
NA | TRBJ1-1 | TRBD1 | TRBV5-1 | CASRPDRGNTEAFF | TGCGCCAGCAGACCAGACAGGGGAAACACTGAAGCTTTCTTT
NA | TRBJ2-1 | TRBD2 | TRBV4-1 | CASSQDWTGGPREQFF | TGCGCCAGCAGCCAAGATTGGACGGGGGGGCCAAGAGAGCAGTTCTTC
NA | TRBJ1-4 | NA | TRBV4-3 | CASSQLDRRPEKLFF | TGCGCCAGCAGCCAACTTGACAGGCGGCCTGAAAAACTGTTTTTT
NA | TRBJ2-3 | TRBD1 | TRBV29-1 | CSVEVTAGGPDTQYF | TGCAGCGTTGAAGTAACGGCAGGGGGACCGGATACGCAGTATTTT
NA | TRBJ1-4 | NA | TRBV7-6 | CASSLATSGEKLFF | TGTGCCAGCAGCTTAGCTACTTCAGGGGAAAAACTGTTTTTT
NA | TRBJ2-3 | NA | TRBV18 | CASSPPGKAADTQYF | TGTGCCAGCTCACCACCGGGGAAGGCGGCAGATACGCAGTATTTT
NA | TRBJ1-2 | NA | TRBV5-6 | CASSFGAGYTF | TGTGCCAGCAGCTTCGGGGCTGGCTACACCTTC
NA | TRBJ1-6 | TRBD1 | TRBV2 | CASSEAPGQFNSPLHF | TGTGCCAGCAGTGAAGCCCCGGGACAGTTCAATTCACCCCTCCACTTT
NA | TRBJ2-1 | NA | TRBV11-1 | CASRYQGDVQFF | TGTGCCAGCAGATACCAAGGGGATGTGCAGTTCTTC
NA | TRBJ2-2 | NA | TRBV5-1 | CASRMTESLVGTGELFF | TGCGCCAGCAGGATGACAGAATCCTTAGTTGGCACCGGGGAGCTGTTTTTT
NA | TRBJ2-1 | NA | TRBV16 | CASSRGQTGEQFF | TGTGCCAGCAGCCGAGGACAGACGGGTGAGCAGTTCTTC
NA | TRBJ1-1 | TRBD1 | TRBV29-1 | CSVGPSWGQGANTEAFF | TGCAGCGTTGGTCCCTCGTGGGGACAGGGGGCTAACACTGAAGCTTTCTTT
NA | TRBJ1-1 | TRBD1 | TRBV2 | CASSDDPDRDNTEAFF | TGTGCCAGCAGTGATGACCCGGACAGGGATAACACTGAAGCTTTCTTT
NA | TRBJ2-1 | NA | TRBV3-1 | CASSHGGQNSGSYNEQFF | TGTGCCAGCAGCCACGGGGGGCAGAACTCCGGGAGCTACAATGAGCAGTTCTTC